A single sample is the source of the 30 T cell receptor beta chains below, sequenced in a study of OX40 agonist ivuxolimab in advanced cancers. Repertoires were generated with immunoSEQ multiplex PCR, while TCRdb's copy carries only in-frame clones and drops some. The sample includes fewer than 90,000 clones, 85% to 95% seen only once; the top ten take about 3%. The sequencing here drew on CD4+ or CD8+ T cells sorted from blood, taken in a trial of the OX40 agonist ivuxolimab. These TCRs come from an adult with an advanced solid tumor such as melanoma, head and neck, liver or kidney cancer.

This chain links TRBV5-4 with TRBJ2-5; possibly TRBD1 for D (6 bases). CDR1 is SGHNT, CDR2 YYREEE, per germline (reference sequence). V shed 4 bases and J shed 4 bases, with 11 bases lying between them. The CDR3 length is 13 residues. The chain's CDR3 is CASSLKTGETQYF. The CDR3 coding sequence is TGTGCCAGCAGCCTCAAGACAGGAGAGACCCAGTACTTC.

The chain couples TRBV20-1 to TRBJ1-1; no reliable D call. CDR3 size: 11 residues. Germline V gene lookup returns CDR1 DFQATT and CDR2 SNEGSKA (reference sequence). The V end lost 3 bases, the J end lost 5 bases, and 7 bases lay between the germline ends. The CDR3 DNA reads as TGCAGTGCTAGTAAGGGTACTGAAGCTTTCTTT. This gives the protein CSASKGTEAFF.

This sequence joins TRBV6-1 and TRBJ1-5, with 8 bases matching TRBD1. The germline CDR1 and CDR2 sequences are MNHNS and SASEGT. This CDR3 contains 14 residues. With 6 bases clipped from V and 1 base from J, the junction kept 2 bases outside the gene matches. The CDR3 reads CASRQGASNQPQHF. The CDR3 region has the DNA TGTGCCAGCAGGCAGGGGGCAAGCAATCAGCCCCAGCATTTT.

This chain connects TRBV7-2 to TRBJ1-2; TRBD1 matches at 9 bases. Germline V lookup: CDR1 SGHTA, CDR2 FQGNSA. Trimming took 4 bases from V and 5 from J; bases not matched to a gene: 8. The length of the CDR3 is 15 residues. CDR3 sequence reads: CASSSFTGTGYGYTF. The CDR3 nucleotides are TGTGCCAGCAGCTCTTTCACCGGGACAGGGTATGGCTACACCTTC.

The chain is built from TRBV5-6 and TRBJ2-7, with TRBD1 matching 9 bases. The CDR3 is made up of 15 amino acids. The germline V gene has CDR1 SGHDT and CDR2 YYEEEE. V shed 4 bases, J shed 1 base, and the junction held 6 bases outside the gene matches. This CDR3 is CASSGPGTGSYEQYF. CDR3 DNA: TGTGCCAGCAGCGGACCCGGGACAGGGTCCTACGAGCAGTACTTC.

This chain joins TRBV5-1 and TRBJ2-7, with TRBD2 as a possible D gene (5 bases). Germline lookup yields CDR1 SGHRS and CDR2 YFSETQ. The V and J ends lost 4 bases and 2 bases respectively, with 13 bases between them. CDR3 length: 14 residues. This CDR3 reads CASSQPTSPYEQYF. The CDR3 DNA is TGCGCCAGCAGCCAACCAACTAGTCCCTACGAGCAGTACTTC.

This chain links TRBV4-1 with TRBJ2-2; 9 bases line up with TRBD2. Germline-derived CDR1 and CDR2 are MGHRA and YSYEKL. The V and J ends lost 0 bases and 4 bases, in that order; junction bases with no gene match: 12. The CDR3 contains 19 residues. Here the CDR3 reads CASSQDGALLAGITGELFF. DNA for the CDR3: TGCGCCAGCAGCCAAGATGGGGCCCTTCTAGCGGGAATCACCGGGGAGCTGTTTTTT.

A remark on this clone: This sample also contains other DNA sequences that code for the same CDR3. The V gene is TRBV5-1, the J gene TRBJ1-6; D is uncertain. The V gene lost 2 bases and the J gene lost 6 bases, with 9 bases spanning the gap. This CDR3 is built from 14 residues. Germline V lookup: CDR1 SGHRS, CDR2 YFSETQ. In DNA form, the CDR3 reads TGCGCCAGCAGCTTAGACGGGTCTAATTCACCCCTCCACTTT. Its protein is CASSLDGSNSPLHF. Variable domain in full (rest from reference TRBV5-1 and TRBJ1-6): KAGVTQTPRYLIKTRGQQVTLSCSPISGHRSVSWYQQTPGQGLQFLFEYFSETQRNKGNFPGRFSGRQFSNSRSEMNVSTLELGDSALYLCASSLDGSNSPLHFGNGTRLTVT.

The chain joins TRBV4-1 to TRBJ1-5; D gene unclear. Trimming left V 4 bases short and J 4 bases short, with 14 bases between. The CDR3 spans 15 residues. The V gene's germline CDR1 is MGHRA and CDR2 YSYEKL. CDR3 DNA: TGCGCCAGCAGCCTTATAGCGGGAGAAAATCAGCCCCAGCATTTT. It yields the protein CASSLIAGENQPQHF.

This clone was seen a single time. V gene TRBV5-1 combines with J gene TRBJ2-2; no clear D. The germline V and J ends were trimmed by 1 base and 4 bases, with 11 bases remaining between them. Germline lookup yields CDR1 SGHRS and CDR2 YFSETQ. The CDR3 runs 15 residues. CDR3 in DNA: TGCGCCAGCAGCTTGACGGTTTCAGGCACCGGGGAGCTGTTTTTT. It translates to CASSLTVSGTGELFF.

V is TRBV6-6 and J is TRBJ1-1, with TRBD1 identical over 7 bases. The CDR3 consists of 15 residues. From germline, CDR1 is MNHNY and CDR2 SVGAGI (reference sequence). J gave up 1 base and V 2 bases, and 4 bases lay outside the gene matches. The CDR3 region has the DNA TGTGCCAGCAGTTACGGGACAGCGCAGAACACTGAAGCTTTCTTT. Amino acids: CASSYGTAQNTEAFF.

The rearrangement links TRBV6-1 to TRBJ2-7; 9 bases line up with TRBD2. V lost 5 bases and J lost 4; bases outside the gene matches: 6. The CDR3 has 14 residues. In germline, CDR1 is MNHNS, CDR2 SASEGT. The CDR3 nucleotides read TGTGCCAGCAGTAGCGGGAGGAGGGGATACGAGCAGTACTTC. It translates to CASSSGRRGYEQYF.

The CDR3 DNA sequence: TGTGCCAGTAGTGGGACTAGCGGGTCCTACAATGAGCAGTTCTTC. It specifies CASSGTSGSYNEQFF. J is TRBJ2-1 and V is TRBV19; 12 bases align to TRBD2. The V gene end was trimmed by 5 bases and the J gene end by 1 base; junction bases not matched to a gene: 0. CDR1 is LNHDA and CDR2 is SQIVND in the germline V gene (reference sequence). The CDR3 is 15 residues long. Complete variable domain (other parts from reference TRBV19 and TRBJ2-1): DGGITQSPKYLFRKEGQNVTLSCEQNLNHDAMYWYRQDPGQGLRLIYYSQIVNDFQKGDIAEGYSVSREKKESFPLTVTSAQKNPTAFYLCASSGTSGSYNEQFFGPGTRLTVL.

V gene TRBV2 combines with J gene TRBJ2-3; 10 nucleotides match TRBD1. This CDR3 contains 14 residues. The germline V gene encodes CDR1 SNHLY and CDR2 FYNNEI. V shed 8 bases and J 5 bases; nucleotides not matched to a gene: 7. The CDR3, as DNA: TGTGCCAGCGTAAACCGGGACAGGGGAGATACGCAGTATTTT. As protein: CASVNRDRGDTQYF. Looking up the rest from reference TRBV2 and TRBJ2-3 gives the full variable domain: EPEVTQTPSHQVTQMGQEVILRCVPISNHLYFYWYRQILGQKVEFLVSFYNNEISEKSEIFDDQFSVERPDGSNFTLKIRSTKLEDSAMYFCASVNRDRGDTQYFGPGTRLTVL.

The J gene is TRBJ1-1, the V gene TRBV27, with TRBD1 as a possible D gene (5 bases). Trimming left V 5 bases short and J 0 bases short, with 19 bases between. This CDR3 is built from 17 residues. CDR1 is MNHEY and CDR2 is SMNVEV in the germline V gene (reference sequence). In DNA form, the CDR3 reads TGTGCCAGCAGTCACGACAGCCCTGCTCGGATGAACACTGAAGCTTTCTTT. It is translated as CASSHDSPARMNTEAFF.

The chain couples TRBV5-4 to TRBJ1-1, with D maybe TRBD1 (6 bases). CDR1 and CDR2 from the germline V gene are SGHNT and YYREEE (reference sequence). V was shortened by 1 base and J by 5 bases, with 18 bases between the two germline ends. The CDR3 totals 16 residues. CDR3 nucleotides: TGTGCCAGCAGCTTGTGGCCCACCGGGGGGCGGACTGAAGCTTTCTTT. Translated, it gives CASSLWPTGGRTEAFF.

This chain uses TRBV11-2 with TRBJ1-4; D gene uncertain. The CDR3 contains 16 residues. Trimming took off 5 bases at V and 0 bases at J, with 13 bases between the two ends. The germline V gene has CDR1 SGHAT and CDR2 FQNNGV. CDR3 in amino acids: CASSPRRPATNEKLFF. CDR3 coding DNA: TGTGCCAGCAGCCCCAGGAGACCTGCAACTAATGAAAAACTGTTTTTT.

The chain recombines TRBV30 with TRBJ1-5; no clear D. The V gene's germline CDR1 is GTSNPN and CDR2 SVGIG (reference sequence). V shed 2 bases and J shed 2 bases, with 13 bases lying between them. The length of the CDR3 is 15 residues. The CDR3 protein is CAWSKAALGNQPQHF. The CDR3 coding sequence is TGTGCCTGGAGTAAAGCGGCCCTAGGCAATCAGCCCCAGCATTTT.

Regarding this clone: This same CDR3 is encoded by further DNA sequences in the sample. The rearrangement uses TRBV7-2 and TRBJ2-7, with 9 nucleotides matching TRBD1. Per germline, CDR1 SGHTA and CDR2 FQGNSA. This CDR3 is 15 amino acids long. The J segment lost 5 bases and the V segment lost 4 bases, leaving 9 bases of the junction unmatched. This CDR3 is CASSSDRGSFNEQYF. In nucleotides, the CDR3 is TGTGCCAGCAGCTCCGACAGGGGGTCCTTCAACGAGCAGTACTTC. Complete variable domain (other parts from reference TRBV7-2 and TRBJ2-7): GAGVSQSPSNKVTEKGKDVELRCDPISGHTALYWYRQSLGQGLEFLIYFQGNSAPDKSGLPSDRFSAERTGGSVSTLTIQRTQQEDSAVYLCASSSDRGSFNEQYFGPGTRLTVT.

This chain joins TRBV18 and TRBJ1-5, with TRBD1 matching 10 bases. The CDR3 covers 16 residues. The J segment lost 0 bases and the V segment lost 2 bases, leaving 1 base of the junction unmatched. Germline V gives CDR1 KGHSH, CDR2 LQKENI. CDR3 DNA: TGTGCCAGCTCACCAGGGACAGGGGATAGCAATCAGCCCCAGCATTTT. Protein sequence: CASSPGTGDSNQPQHF.

This clone was seen just once. The chain combines TRBV4-1 with TRBJ1-1, with D unresolved. The CDR3 covers 16 residues. V shed 0 bases and J shed 5 bases, with 16 bases lying between them. Germline-derived CDR1 and CDR2 are MGHRA and YSYEKL. DNA of the CDR3: TGCGCCAGCAGCCAAGAAACGGGGTTGCTCTGGACTGAAGCTTTCTTT. It codes for CASSQETGLLWTEAFF.

V usage is TRBV7-2 and J usage is TRBJ1-1; D possibly corresponds to TRBD1 (5 bases). Trimming pared 2 bases from V and 5 bases from J, leaving 12 bases between. The CDR3 is 14 amino acids. Germline loops: CDR1 SGHTA, CDR2 FQGNSA. The CDR3 is CASSLQGAGTEAFF. CDR3 nucleotide sequence: TGTGCCAGCAGCTTACAAGGGGCCGGTACTGAAGCTTTCTTT.

This clone occurred once. The V call is TRBV7-8, the J call TRBJ1-5; 8 bases match TRBD1. The V gene end was trimmed by 1 base and the J gene end by 7 bases; junction bases not matched to a gene: 9. The CDR3 sequence is 16 residues long. Germline assignment: CDR1 SGHVS and CDR2 FQNEAQ. The CDR3 spells CASSLGTGGWEQPQHF. The CDR3 nucleotides read TGTGCCAGCAGCTTAGGTACAGGGGGATGGGAACAGCCCCAGCATTTT.

The DNA of the CDR3 is TGTGCCAGCTCACCGATGAGGGGGACTGAAGCTTTCTTT. Translating it yields CASSPMRGTEAFF. The rearrangement links TRBV18 to TRBJ1-1; the D gene is possibly TRBD1 (6 bases). Germline V gene lookup returns CDR1 KGHSH and CDR2 LQKENI. Trimming took 3 bases from V and 5 from J, leaving 10 bases between them. This CDR3 comprises 13 residues. The full variable domain, completed using reference TRBV18 and TRBJ1-1, is NAGVMQNPRHLVRRRGQEARLRCSPMKGHSHVYWYRQLPEEGLKFMVYLQKENIIDESGMPKERFSAEFPKEGPSILRIQQVVRGDSAAYFCASSPMRGTEAFFGQGTRLTVV.

V and J are TRBV2 and TRBJ1-2; 10 positions match TRBD1. Germline lookup yields CDR1 SNHLY and CDR2 FYNNEI. J lost 5 bases, V lost 5 bases, and 2 bases had no gene match. The CDR3 spans 13 residues. The DNA of the CDR3 is TGTGCCAGCAGTCCGGGACAGGGGTATGGCTACACCTTC. It encodes CASSPGQGYGYTF.

The rearrangement links TRBV5-1 to TRBJ2-3, with 8 positions matching TRBD2. V dropped 2 bases and J dropped 3; count of bases not matched to a gene: 5. This CDR3 comprises 15 residues. Per germline, CDR1 SGHRS and CDR2 YFSETQ. The CDR3 protein is CASSLLRGATDTQYF. CDR3 in DNA: TGCGCCAGCAGCTTACTGCGGGGGGCTACAGATACGCAGTATTTT.

This chain uses TRBV11-3 with TRBJ1-1; D call uncertain. Germline values: CDR1 SGHNT, CDR2 YENEEA. The V gene lost 5 bases and the J gene lost 4 bases, with 14 bases spanning the gap. The CDR3 covers 14 residues. The CDR3 DNA is TGTGCCAGCAGCGTGGAGGGAGGCGGCACTGAAGCTTTCTTT. Its protein is CASSVEGGGTEAFF. The variable domain in full, completed from reference TRBV11-3 and TRBJ1-1, reads EAGVVQSPRYKIIEKKQPVAFWCNPISGHNTLYWYLQNLGQGPELLIRYENEEAVDDSQLPKDRFSAERLKGVDSTLKIQPAELGDSAVYLCASSVEGGGTEAFFGQGTRLTVV.

The V gene is TRBV27, the J gene TRBJ1-5, with D possibly TRBD1 on 5 matching bases. Germline V gene data show CDR1 as MNHEY and CDR2 as SMNVEV (reference sequence). The germline V and J ends were trimmed by 4 bases and 5 bases, with 12 bases remaining between them. CDR3 length: 14 residues. CDR3 coding DNA: TGTGCCAGCAGTTCTCAGGGTTATCATCAGCCCCAGCATTTT. The encoded protein is CASSSQGYHQPQHF.

The chain recombines TRBV6-1 with TRBJ2-1; D is uncertain. V was trimmed by 1 base and J by 3 bases, leaving 13 bases between them. The CDR3 totals 16 residues. In germline, CDR1 is MNHNS, CDR2 SASEGT. The CDR3 DNA is TGTGCCAGCAGTGAAGGGCAGGCCACCTTCTACAATGAGCAGTTCTTC. Encoded protein: CASSEGQATFYNEQFF.

This clone appeared a single time. V usage is TRBV5-1 and J usage is TRBJ2-3; TRBD1 might be the D (6 bases). Germline lookup yields CDR1 SGHRS and CDR2 YFSETQ. There are 16 residues in the CDR3. V was clipped by 3 bases and J by 6 bases, with 20 bases between them. Here the CDR3 reads CASSSYNRALGDTQYF. The CDR3 nucleotides are TGCGCCAGCAGCTCCTATAACAGGGCCCTGGGGGATACGCAGTATTTT. Full variable domain (missing parts from reference TRBV5-1 and TRBJ2-3): KAGVTQTPRYLIKTRGQQVTLSCSPISGHRSVSWYQQTPGQGLQFLFEYFSETQRNKGNFPGRFSGRQFSNSRSEMNVSTLELGDSALYLCASSSYNRALGDTQYFGPGTRLTVL.